This TCR beta chain was profiled in a study of molecular identifiers for immune sequencing clone quantification. General observations from the study: Same-barcode identical TCR molecules could make highly expanded clones look smaller than they are. In a background of roughly 970,000 naive cells, spiked Jurkat TCR RNA from one cell was reportedly detectable.

Isolation of naive CD8 T cells was achieved by sorting on a CD8+CD4-CCR7+CD45RA+ phenotype. The CDR3 covers 14 residues. The V gene end was trimmed by 6 bases and the J gene end by 4 bases; junction bases not matched to a gene: 8. Per germline, CDR1 MDHEN and CDR2 SYDVKM. This clonotype was seen a handful of times. Its antigen is not known. Preparation of the bulk TCR libraries relied on previously described methods and listed TCR primers. Each CDR3 protein gets one entry after TCRdb re-called the PCR reads with MiXCR. The sample lists 60,000 to 70,000 distinct CDR3 sequences, approximately 18% occurring once.

V is TRBV28 and J is TRBJ1-1; 7 nucleotides align to TRBD1. The sequencing sample was made of naive CD8+ T cells from blood, with Jurkat cell RNA spiked in. Subset here: FACS-sorted CD8+CD4-CCR7+CD45RA+ naive T cells. This receptor was identified in a human donor in good health. Some libraries in this study had Jurkat cell RNA spiked in. The CDR3 spells CASSPQGLSTEAFF. CDR3 DNA: TGTGCCAGCAGCCCACAGGGGTTGAGCACTGAAGCTTTCTTT.